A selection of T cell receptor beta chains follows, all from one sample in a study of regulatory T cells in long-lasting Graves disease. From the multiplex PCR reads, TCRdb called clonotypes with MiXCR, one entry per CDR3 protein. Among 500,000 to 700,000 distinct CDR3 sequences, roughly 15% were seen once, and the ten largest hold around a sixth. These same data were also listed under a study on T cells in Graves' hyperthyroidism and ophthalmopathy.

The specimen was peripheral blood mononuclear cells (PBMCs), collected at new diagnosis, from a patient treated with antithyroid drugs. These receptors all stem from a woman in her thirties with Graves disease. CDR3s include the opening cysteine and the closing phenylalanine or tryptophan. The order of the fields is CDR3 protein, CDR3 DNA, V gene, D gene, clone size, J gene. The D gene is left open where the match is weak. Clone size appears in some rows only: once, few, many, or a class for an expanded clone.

CASSYWTDYGYTF	TGTGCCAGCAGTTACTGGACAGACTATGGCTACACCTTC	TRBV6-2/TRBV6-3	.	.	TRBJ1-2
CASSLPGEQFF	TGTGCCAGCAGCCTTCCAGGAGAGCAGTTCTTC	TRBV5-1	.	many	TRBJ2-1
CASSLDDGETQYF	TGTGCCAGCAGCTTGGACGACGGAGAGACCCAGTACTTC	TRBV5-4	.	.	TRBJ2-5
CASSLRTSGRNNEQYF	TGTGCCAGCAGCCTAAGGACTAGCGGGAGGAATAACGAGCAGTACTTC	TRBV11-2	TRBD2	many	TRBJ2-7
CASSTGVGTEAFF	TGTGCCAGTTCTACAGGGGTAGGTACTGAAGCTTTCTTT	TRBV18	TRBD1	.	TRBJ1-1
CASSANSVAQETQYF	TGTGCCAGCAGTGCCAATTCTGTAGCACAAGAGACCCAGTACTTC	TRBV2	.	few	TRBJ2-5
CAISETKDQPQHF	TGTGCCATCAGTGAGACTAAAGATCAGCCCCAGCATTTT	TRBV10-3	.	.	TRBJ1-5
CSASGPPLQETQYF	TGCAGTGCTAGTGGCCCTCCGCTTCAAGAGACCCAGTACTTC	TRBV20-1	.	many	TRBJ2-5
CASSPSISGANVLTF	TGTGCCAGCAGCCCATCGATATCTGGGGCCAACGTCCTGACTTTC	TRBV27	.	many	TRBJ2-6
CASRPETGRTSNTGELFF	TGTGCCAGCAGGCCCGAGACCGGCAGGACATCGAACACCGGGGAGCTGTTTTTT	TRBV9	.	few	TRBJ2-2
CASSLGPDSYEQYF	TGTGCCAGCAGCTTAGGGCCAGACTCCTACGAGCAGTACTTC	TRBV11-2	.	many	TRBJ2-7
CASSLQGHGSYNEQFF	TGTGCCAGCAGTTTACAGGGACACGGCTCCTACAATGAGCAGTTCTTC	TRBV27	.	many	TRBJ2-1
CASSLVGKVSKNIQYF	TGTGCCAGCAGTTTAGTAGGGAAGGTTTCCAAAAACATTCAGTACTTC	TRBV28	.	.	TRBJ2-4
CAWSVHRGEQYF	TGTGCCTGGAGTGTTCACAGGGGCGAGCAGTACTTC	TRBV30	TRBD1	.	TRBJ2-7
CASRTGQDTQYF	TGTGCCAGCAGGACAGGCCAAGATACGCAGTATTTT	TRBV11-2	.	many	TRBJ2-3
CASSFLATVNEQFF	TGCGCCAGCAGCTTCCTAGCGACGGTCAATGAGCAGTTCTTC	TRBV5-1	.	many	TRBJ2-1
CASSYSQYSNQPQHF	TGTGCCAGCAGTTACTCGCAATATAGCAATCAGCCCCAGCATTTT	TRBV6-5	.	many	TRBJ1-5
CAITTSLDTQYF	TGTGCCATCACGACTAGTTTGGATACGCAGTATTTT	TRBV12-3/TRBV12-4	.	.	TRBJ2-3
CAISGRGHNEQFF	TGTGCCATTAGTGGGCGGGGTCACAATGAGCAGTTCTTC	TRBV10-3	.	few	TRBJ2-1
CASSLPSSGVSVNEQFF	TGCGCCAGCAGCTTGCCCAGTAGCGGGGTAAGCGTCAATGAGCAGTTCTTC	TRBV5-1	TRBD2	.	TRBJ2-1
CATSTQGIPYEQYF	TGCGCCACCTCGACCCAGGGGATCCCCTACGAGCAGTACTTC	TRBV5-1	.	many	TRBJ2-7
CASSQPGTGTYEQYF	TGCGCCAGCAGCCAACCCGGGACGGGTACCTACGAGCAGTACTTC	TRBV4-1	.	few	TRBJ2-7
CASSHQTGAVYEQYF	TGCGCCAGCAGCCACCAGACAGGGGCCGTCTACGAGCAGTACTTC	TRBV4-1	TRBD1	.	TRBJ2-7
CASSSLAGAEDTQYF	TGTGCCAGTAGTAGCCTAGCGGGAGCGGAAGATACGCAGTATTTT	TRBV19	TRBD2	few	TRBJ2-3
CASSFTSGPVYNEQFF	TGTGCCAGCAGTTTTACCTCGGGGCCAGTGTACAATGAGCAGTTCTTC	TRBV28	.	many	TRBJ2-1
CATSIGVESNQPQHF	TGTGCCACCAGCATCGGGGTGGAAAGCAATCAGCCCCAGCATTTT	TRBV15	.	.	TRBJ1-5
CASSHKGTEQYF	TGTGCCAGCAGCCACAAGGGGACCGAGCAGTACTTC	TRBV7-9	.	once	TRBJ2-7
CASVQIGETQYF	TGTGCCAGCGTTCAGATTGGGGAGACCCAGTACTTC	TRBV6-2/TRBV6-3	.	few	TRBJ2-5
CASSEGGSPYEQYF	TGCGCCAGCAGTGAAGGCGGGAGTCCCTACGAGCAGTACTTC	TRBV10-1	TRBD2	.	TRBJ2-7
CASSQIPMTDTQYF	TGTGCCAGCAGCCAGATCCCAATGACAGATACGCAGTATTTT	TRBV3-1	.	.	TRBJ2-3
CASSLLGTGPSPLHF	TGCGCCAGCAGCTTGTTAGGGACAGGGCCCTCACCCCTCCACTTT	TRBV5-1	TRBD1	many	TRBJ1-6
CASSSRGQGDYEQYF	TGTGCCAGCAGCTCCCGTGGACAGGGGGACTACGAGCAGTACTTC	TRBV7-2	TRBD1	few	TRBJ2-7
CAIMGQGDPATGANVLTF	TGTGCCATCATGGGGCAGGGGGACCCAGCGACTGGGGCCAACGTCCTGACTTTC	TRBV10-3	TRBD1	few	TRBJ2-6
CSAPDSLLNEQYF	TGCAGTGCTCCCGACTCCCTCCTTAACGAGCAGTACTTC	TRBV20-1	.	many	TRBJ2-7
CASSRQGLAGSYNEQFF	TGTGCCAGCTCGCGGCAGGGACTAGCGGGCTCCTACAATGAGCAGTTCTTC	TRBV2	TRBD2	many	TRBJ2-1
CATTPQVNVEGAPRMNTEAFF	TGTGCCACCACCCCCCAGGTAAATGTTGAGGGGGCGCCTCGTATGAACACTGAAGCTTTCTTT	TRBV24-1	TRBD1	.	TRBJ1-1
CASSLGLTHAYEQYF	TGTGCCAGCAGCTTAGGTCTGACACACGCCTACGAGCAGTACTTC	TRBV7-2	.	.	TRBJ2-7